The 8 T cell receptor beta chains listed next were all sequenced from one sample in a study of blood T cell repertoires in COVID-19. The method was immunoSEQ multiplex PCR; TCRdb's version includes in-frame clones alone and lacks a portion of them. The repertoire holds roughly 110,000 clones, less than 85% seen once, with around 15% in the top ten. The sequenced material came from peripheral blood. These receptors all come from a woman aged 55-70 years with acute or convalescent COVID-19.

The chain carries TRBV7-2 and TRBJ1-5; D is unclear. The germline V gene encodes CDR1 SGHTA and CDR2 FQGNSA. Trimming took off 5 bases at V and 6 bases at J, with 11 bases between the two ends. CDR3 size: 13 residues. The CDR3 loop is CASSQAMGQPQHF. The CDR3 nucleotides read TGTGCCAGCAGCCAAGCGATGGGTCAGCCCCAGCATTTT.

The CDR3 region is CASSLGTLGDGKAFF. The CDR3 nucleotides are TGTGCCAGCAGCTTGGGGACTTTAGGCGATGGTAAAGCTTTCTTT. V is TRBV5-4 and J is TRBJ1-1; D remains unclear. V gave up 0 bases and J gave up 9 bases, with 18 bases separating them. The CDR3 contains 15 residues. Germline CDR1 reads SGHNT; CDR2 reads YYREEE (reference sequence).

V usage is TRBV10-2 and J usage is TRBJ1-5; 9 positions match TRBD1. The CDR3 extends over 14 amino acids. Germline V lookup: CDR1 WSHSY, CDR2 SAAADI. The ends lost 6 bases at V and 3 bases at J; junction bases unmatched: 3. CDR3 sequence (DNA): TGCGCCAGCAGCGACAGGGGGACCAATCAGCCCCAGCATTTT. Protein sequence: CASSDRGTNQPQHF.

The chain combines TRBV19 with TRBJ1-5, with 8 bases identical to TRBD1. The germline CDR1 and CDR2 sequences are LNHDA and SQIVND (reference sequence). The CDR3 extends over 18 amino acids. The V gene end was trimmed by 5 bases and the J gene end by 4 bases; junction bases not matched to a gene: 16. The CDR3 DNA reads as TGTGCCAGTAGTTTCCGCCTTGGACAGGGCGCTCAAAATCAGCCCCAGCATTTT. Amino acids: CASSFRLGQGAQNQPQHF.

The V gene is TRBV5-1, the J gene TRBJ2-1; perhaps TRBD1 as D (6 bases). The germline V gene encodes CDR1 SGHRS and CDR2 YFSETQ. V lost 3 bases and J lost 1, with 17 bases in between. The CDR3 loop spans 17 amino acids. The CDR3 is CASSSTPQGTSYNEQFF. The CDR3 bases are TGCGCCAGCAGCTCCACCCCGCAGGGGACGTCCTACAATGAGCAGTTCTTC.

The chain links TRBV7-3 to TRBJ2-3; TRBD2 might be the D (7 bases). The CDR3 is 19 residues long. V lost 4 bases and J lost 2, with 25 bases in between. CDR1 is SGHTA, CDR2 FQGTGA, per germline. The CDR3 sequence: CASSSMGGPRDPYTDTQYF. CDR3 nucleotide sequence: TGTGCCAGCAGCTCCATGGGGGGGCCTCGGGACCCTTACACAGATACGCAGTATTTT.

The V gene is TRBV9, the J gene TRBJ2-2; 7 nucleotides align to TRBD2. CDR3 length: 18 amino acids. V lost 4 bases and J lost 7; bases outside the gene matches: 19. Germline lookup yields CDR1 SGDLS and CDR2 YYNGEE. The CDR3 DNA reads TGTGCCAGCAGCCCTCGCTCTAGAGGAGCGGGATCTGTCGGGGAGCTGTTTTTT. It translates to CASSPRSRGAGSVGELFF.

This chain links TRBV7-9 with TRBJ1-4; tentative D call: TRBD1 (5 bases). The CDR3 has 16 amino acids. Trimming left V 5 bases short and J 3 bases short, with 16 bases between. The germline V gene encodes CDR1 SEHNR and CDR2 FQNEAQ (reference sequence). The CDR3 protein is CASSRQGGEPNEKLFF. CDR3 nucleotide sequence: TGTGCCAGCAGCCGTCAGGGAGGGGAGCCTAATGAAAAACTGTTTTTT.